The 5 T cell receptor beta chains below all came from one sample that was sequenced in a study of CD8+ T cells in alopecia areata. The treatment was: oral pan-JAK inhibitor, 5-10 mg twice daily. As the sequencing template, cDNA was produced by extracting RNA and reverse transcribing it. Assay used: immunoSEQ multiplex PCR; TCRdb lists only in-frame clones, some missing. The sample includes about 200,000 clones, 58% of them seen just once. Specimen: CD4+ T cells sorted from blood, collected at week 24, from a patient treated with tofacitinib. The receptors stem from a human donor with alopecia areata.

There are a few counts of this clone. DNA for the CDR3: TGTGCCAGCAGCGTAGCAGGGGGGGAAAAACTGTTTTTT. Encoded protein: CASSVAGGEKLFF. The chain joins TRBV9 to TRBJ1-4; TRBD1 aligns across 7 bases. Looked up from germline, CDR1 is SGDLS and CDR2 is YYNGEE. Losses at the gene ends were 0 bases for V and 8 bases for J; bases not matched to a gene: 1. The CDR3 sequence is 13 residues long.

This chain uses TRBV9 with TRBJ2-5; D remains ambiguous. Germline loops: CDR1 SGDLS, CDR2 YYNGEE. The CDR3 loop spans 13 amino acids. Trimming shortened V by 0 bases and J by 0 bases, and 3 bases separated the two germline ends. CDR3 region: CASSVAYQETQYF. The CDR3 coding sequence is TGTGCCAGCAGCGTAGCCTACCAAGAGACCCAGTACTTC.

The V gene is TRBV27, the J gene TRBJ1-4; D might be TRBD1 (5 bases). CDR1 is MNHEY, CDR2 SMNVEV, per germline (reference sequence). CDR3 length: 13 amino acids. Between the trimmed V and J ends, which lost 0 bases and 7 bases, there was a span of 6 bases. CDR3 DNA sequence: TGTGCCAGCAGTTTATCGGGGGGTGAAAAACTGTTTTTT. Its protein is CASSLSGGEKLFF.

This rearrangement joins TRBV9 to TRBJ2-5; D might be TRBD1 or TRBD2, each matching 5 bases. Trimming left V 4 bases short and J 4 bases short, with 11 bases between. The germline gives CDR1 SGDLS, CDR2 YYNGEE. The CDR3 totals 13 residues. The CDR3 region has the DNA TGTGCCAGCAGCTTGGGACCGATAGAGACCCAGTACTTC. Protein: CASSLGPIETQYF. Supplemented by reference TRBV9 and TRBJ2-5, the full variable domain reads DSGVTQTPKHLITATGQRVTLRCSPRSGDLSVYWYQQSLDQGLQFLIQYYNGEERAKGNILERFSAQQFPDLHSELNLSSLELGDSALYFCASSLGPIETQYFGPGTRLLVL.

The chain has TRBV11-2 and TRBJ2-5; 7 nucleotides align to TRBD2. Trimming took 1 base from V and 7 from J; bases not matched to a gene: 9. This CDR3 contains 15 residues. In germline, CDR1 is SGHAT, CDR2 FQNNGV. In DNA, the CDR3 is TGTGCCAGCAGCTTAGGGTCGGGAGGCGTGGCGACCCAGTACTTC. Encoded protein: CASSLGSGGVATQYF.